The 14 T cell receptor beta chains below were found in one sample sequenced in a study of CD8+ T cells in alopecia areata. RNA extraction was followed by reverse transcription into cDNA, which acted as the sequencing template. Using immunoSEQ multiplex PCR, the repertoire was profiled, and TCRdb retains in-frame clones only, with some absent. Of 90,000 or so clones detected, roughly 46% appear once; the ten largest clones hold less than 20%. Described treatment: oral pan-JAK inhibitor, 5-10 mg twice daily. The source was CD8+ T cells sorted from blood, collected at week 24, from a patient treated with tofacitinib. Receptor source: a human donor with alopecia areata.

The chain is built from TRBV7-6 and TRBJ2-7, with D possibly being TRBD1 (6 bases). CDR1 and CDR2 (germline): SGHVS, FNYEAQ. V lost 1 base, J lost 6 bases, and 16 bases lay in between. The length of the CDR3 is 15 residues. In DNA, the CDR3 is TGTGCCAGCAGCTTAGGGCAGGGGATGACCGCCGAGCAGTACTTC. This gives the protein CASSLGQGMTAEQYF.

This chain links TRBV9 with TRBJ2-6; D remains unclear. Trimming pared 4 bases from V and 3 bases from J, leaving 14 bases between. The CDR3 spans 16 residues. The germline V gene encodes CDR1 SGDLS and CDR2 YYNGEE. The CDR3 DNA is TGTGCCAGCAGCATCCAGGCTACGGTTGGGGCCAACGTCCTGACTTTC. Translation: CASSIQATVGANVLTF. Full variable domain (rest looked up from reference TRBV9 and TRBJ2-6): DSGVTQTPKHLITATGQRVTLRCSPRSGDLSVYWYQQSLDQGLQFLIQYYNGEERAKGNILERFSAQQFPDLHSELNLSSLELGDSALYFCASSIQATVGANVLTFGAGSRLTVL.

The genes are TRBV5-1 and TRBJ2-7, with 7 bases fitting TRBD2. The CDR3 consists of 19 residues. J gave up 7 bases and V 4 bases, and 26 bases lay outside the gene matches. Per the germline V gene, CDR1 is SGHRS and CDR2 is YFSETQ. CDR3 in amino acids: CASSGGTTLAGASWGEQYF. In DNA, the CDR3 is TGCGCCAGCAGCGGGGGGACGACTTTGGCGGGAGCCTCTTGGGGAGAGCAGTACTTC.

The rearrangement joins TRBV6-1 to TRBJ2-1; TRBD1 might be the D (6 bases). CDR3 length: 16 amino acids. Germline V CDR1 and CDR2: MNHNS, SASEGT. The V end lost 3 bases, the J end lost 5 bases, and 17 bases lay between the germline ends. Here the CDR3 DNA reads TGTGCCAGCAGTGAGGACAGTCTGCGATTCCACAATGAGCAGTTCTTC. Translated, it gives CASSEDSLRFHNEQFF.

The rearrangement links TRBV4-1 to TRBJ1-2; D call uncertain. The CDR3 length is 13 residues. Deletions cut 0 bases from V and 6 bases from J, with 8 bases between. The V gene's germline CDR1 is MGHRA and CDR2 YSYEKL. CDR3 loop: CASSQESRDGYTF. The CDR3 DNA is TGCGCCAGCAGCCAAGAGTCCCGGGATGGCTACACCTTC.

This clone was seen a few times. This specimen includes other DNA sequences encoding the same CDR3. This rearrangement joins TRBV27 to TRBJ2-7; TRBD1 might be the D (6 bases). CDR1 and CDR2 (germline): MNHEY, SMNVEV (reference sequence). The CDR3 has 14 residues. V lost 0 bases and J lost 4, with 10 bases in between. The CDR3 DNA reads TGTGCCAGCAGTTTATCGGCCAGGGGATACGAGCAGTACTTC. This encodes CASSLSARGYEQYF.

The DNA for the CDR3 is TGTGCCAGCAACCCCCCCAGGCATGGCTACACCTTC. It specifies CASNPPRHGYTF. V is TRBV7-9 and J is TRBJ1-2; no definite D call. Germline-derived CDR1 and CDR2 are SEHNR and FQNEAQ (reference sequence). Trimming cost V 7 bases and J 6 bases, with 12 bases left between them. This CDR3 contains 12 residues.

The chain has TRBV11-2 and TRBJ2-5; the match to TRBD2 covers 7 bases. The CDR3 is made up of 16 amino acids. Per germline, CDR1 SGHAT and CDR2 FQNNGV. Trimming removed 1 base from V and 1 base from J; junction bases left unmatched: 6. The CDR3 loop is CASSLGWEGAQETQYF. The CDR3 nucleotides are TGTGCCAGCAGCTTAGGATGGGAGGGCGCCCAAGAGACCCAGTACTTC. Based on the CDR3 plus reference TRBV11-2 and TRBJ2-5, the full variable domain is EAGVAQSPRYKIIEKRQSVAFWCNPISGHATLYWYQQILGQGPKLLIQFQNNGVVDDSQLPKDRFSAERLKGVDSTLKIQPAKLEDSAVYLCASSLGWEGAQETQYFGPGTRLLVL.

Only a few counts were recorded for this clone. V usage is TRBV7-6 and J usage is TRBJ2-6, with D possibly matching TRBD1 (5 bases). CDR3 length: 19 residues. Trimming stripped 4 bases from V and 1 base from J, with 20 bases between. Germline assignment: CDR1 SGHVS and CDR2 FNYEAQ. The CDR3 nucleotides are TGTGCCAGCAGCTCAGACCCCCCGCAGGGATCTTCTGGGGCCAACGTCCTGACTTTC. This gives the protein CASSSDPPQGSSGANVLTF.

The chain employs TRBV5-6 and TRBJ2-7; no clear D. The CDR3 loop spans 17 amino acids. The germline V gene encodes CDR1 SGHDT and CDR2 YYEEEE. The ends were cut back, 0 bases at V and 2 bases at J, with 18 bases in the middle. The DNA of the CDR3 is TGTGCCAGCAGCTTGGCGTCCAGGCGGACCATCGCCTACGAGCAGTACTTC. Translation: CASSLASRRTIAYEQYF.

The chain combines TRBV2 with TRBJ1-1, with D unresolved. This CDR3 region has 13 residues. The germline gives CDR1 SNHLY, CDR2 FYNNEI. Trimming removed 5 bases from V and 4 bases from J, with 11 bases in between. In nucleotides, the CDR3 is TGTGCCAGCAGTCGAGGTCTCGGCACTGAAGCTTTCTTT. Its protein product is CASSRGLGTEAFF.

This sequence joins TRBV7-9 and TRBJ2-5; 9 bases fit TRBD2. The CDR3 has 13 residues. V was clipped by 5 bases and J by 4 bases; unmatched bases: 2. Germline V lookup: CDR1 SEHNR, CDR2 FQNEAQ (reference sequence). The CDR3 nucleotides read TGTGCCAGCAGCACGGGACTAGCAGAGACCCAGTACTTC. Protein: CASSTGLAETQYF.

The V call is TRBV29-1, the J call TRBJ1-2; D possibly corresponds to TRBD1 (6 bases). Trimming stripped 4 bases from V and 4 bases from J, with 16 bases between. The CDR3 totals 14 residues. The germline gives CDR1 SQVTM, CDR2 ANQGSEA. The DNA for the CDR3 is TGCAGCGTTGCTATACAGGGTCCACTCTATGGCTACACCTTC. Residues: CSVAIQGPLYGYTF.

This chain connects TRBV2 to TRBJ2-7, with D maybe TRBD1 (6 bases). The germline V and J ends were trimmed by 6 bases and 2 bases, with 11 bases remaining between them. The CDR3 is made up of 13 amino acids. Germline V lookup: CDR1 SNHLY, CDR2 FYNNEI. CDR3 bases: TGTGCCAGCAGAGGGACACCAACCTACGAGCAGTACTTC. Its translation: CASRGTPTYEQYF.